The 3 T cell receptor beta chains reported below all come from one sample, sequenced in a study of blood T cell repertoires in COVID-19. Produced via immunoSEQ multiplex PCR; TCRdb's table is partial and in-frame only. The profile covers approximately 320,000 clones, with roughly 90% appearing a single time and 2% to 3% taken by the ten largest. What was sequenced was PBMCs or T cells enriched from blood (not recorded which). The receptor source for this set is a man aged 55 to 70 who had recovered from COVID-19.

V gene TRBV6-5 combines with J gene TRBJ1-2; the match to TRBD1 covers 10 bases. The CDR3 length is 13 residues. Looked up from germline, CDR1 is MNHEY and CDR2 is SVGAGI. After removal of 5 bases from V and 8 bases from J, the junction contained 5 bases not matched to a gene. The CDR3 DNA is TGTGCCAGCAGTCGGGGACAGGGGCTGGGCTACACCTTC. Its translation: CASSRGQGLGYTF.

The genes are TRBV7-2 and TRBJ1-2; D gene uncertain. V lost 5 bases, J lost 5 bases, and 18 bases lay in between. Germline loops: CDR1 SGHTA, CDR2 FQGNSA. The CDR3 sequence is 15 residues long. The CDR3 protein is CASSQTSLERYGYTF. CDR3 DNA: TGTGCCAGCAGCCAGACCTCCCTAGAGAGGTATGGCTACACCTTC.

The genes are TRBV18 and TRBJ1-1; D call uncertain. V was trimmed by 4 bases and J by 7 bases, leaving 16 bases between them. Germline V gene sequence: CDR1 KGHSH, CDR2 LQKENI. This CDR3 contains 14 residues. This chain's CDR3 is CASSRSGEIREAFF. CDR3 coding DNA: TGTGCCAGCTCACGGAGCGGAGAGATCCGTGAAGCTTTCTTT.